The TCR beta chain under discussion was sequenced for a study of beta chain features in type 1 diabetes. Overall study: Examination covered 107,917,701 sorted cells spanning all samples. Broader study findings: Fewer junction insertions and more nucleotide deletions appeared in type 1 diabetes patients. The study found moderately but significantly shorter TCRB CDR3s in all four CD4+ subsets of Type 1 diabetes patients.

Note on this clone: Its cognate antigen is unknown.

One heparinised blood draw, averaging about 116 mL, came from each donor. Via the markers CD45RO/CCR7/CD25/CD127/CD95/CD27, stem cell-like memory, regulatory, central memory and naive CD4+ cells were sorted. The CDR3 is 15 residues long. V lost 3 bases, J lost 4 bases, and 15 bases lay in between. Per the germline V gene, CDR1 is MNHNS and CDR2 is SASEGT. Expressed TCRB transcripts got sequenced, as all isolated RNA was reverse transcribed. The assay was immunoSEQ multiplex PCR, and TCRdb's table has in-frame clones only and misses some. Altogether about 340,000 clones are present, approximately 9.9% being singletons, with the ten largest covering 0.95% to 1.1%.

The sample consisted of central memory CD4+ T cells from blood. This chain uses TRBV6-1 with TRBJ1-2; D is unresolved. The receptor was isolated from a man younger than 45 with type 1 diabetes. CDR3 region: CASSDGLSISYGYTF. CDR3 DNA: TGTGCCAGCAGTGACGGACTCTCCATTAGCTATGGCTACACCTTC.